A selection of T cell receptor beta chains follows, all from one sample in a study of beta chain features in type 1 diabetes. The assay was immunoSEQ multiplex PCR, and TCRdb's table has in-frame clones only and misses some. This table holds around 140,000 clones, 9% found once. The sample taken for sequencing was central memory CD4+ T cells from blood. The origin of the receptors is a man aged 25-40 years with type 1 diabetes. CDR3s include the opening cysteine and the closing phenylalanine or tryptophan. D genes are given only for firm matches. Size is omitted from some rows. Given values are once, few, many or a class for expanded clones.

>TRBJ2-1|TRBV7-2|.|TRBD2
TGTGCCAGCAGCTTAGCGGCCCTAGCGGGGGCCTGGAGCTCCTACAATGAGCAGTTCTTC
CASSLAALAGAWSSYNEQFF
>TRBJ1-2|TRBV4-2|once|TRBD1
TGTGCCAGCAGCCACGGGACAGGTGGGGATGGCTACACCTTC
CASSHGTGGDGYTF
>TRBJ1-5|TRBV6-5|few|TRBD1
TGTGCCAGCAGTTACTCCCGGACAGGGGATTCGCCCCAGCATTTT
CASSYSRTGDSPQHF
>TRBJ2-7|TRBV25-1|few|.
TGTGCCAGCAGCGGGGACACCACCTACGAGCAGTACTTC
CASSGDTTYEQYF
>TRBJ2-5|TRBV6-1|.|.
TGTGCCAGCATTCGCCTGGGGGGGGCCGGGGAGACCCAGTACTTC
CASIRLGGAGETQYF
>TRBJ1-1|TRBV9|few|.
TGTGCCAGCAGCGATGGCCCCGGGGTCACTGAAGCTTTCTTT
CASSDGPGVTEAFF
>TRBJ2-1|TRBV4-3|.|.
TGCGCCAGCAGCCAAGATCTTAAGGGGTACAATGAGCAGTTCTTC
CASSQDLKGYNEQFF
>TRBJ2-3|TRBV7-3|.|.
TGTGCCAGCAGCTTATCTCTGAGGGCAGATACGCAGTATTTT
CASSLSLRADTQYF
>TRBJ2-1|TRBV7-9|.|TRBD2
TGTGCCAGCAGCAGGCAGCTAGCGGGGGGTCACAATGAGCAGTTCTTC
CASSRQLAGGHNEQFF
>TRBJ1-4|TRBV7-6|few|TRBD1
TGTGCCAGCAGCCTGGGACAGGGGAATGAAAAACTGTTTTTT
CASSLGQGNEKLFF
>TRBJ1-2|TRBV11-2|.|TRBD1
TGTGCCAGCAGCCAGGACAGGACTAACTATGGCTACACCTTC
CASSQDRTNYGYTF
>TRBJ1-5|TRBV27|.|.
TGTGCCAGCAAGCCGTTCGTGGGGGCAGCCCAGCATTTT
CASKPFVGAAQHF
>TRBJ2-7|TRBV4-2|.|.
TGTGCCAGCAGCTCACGCGGAGGCTCCTACGAGCAGTACTTC
CASSSRGGSYEQYF
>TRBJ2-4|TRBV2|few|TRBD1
TGTGCCAGCAGTGGACAGGGACCAAACATTCAGTACTTC
CASSGQGPNIQYF
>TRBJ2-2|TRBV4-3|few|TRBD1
TGCGCCAGCAGCCCCGCACGGGGGACAGGGGACACCGGGGAGCTGTTTTTT
CASSPARGTGDTGELFF
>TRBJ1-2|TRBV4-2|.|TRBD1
TGTGCCAGCAGCCAAGGACAGGGGGATAACTATGGCTACACCTTC
CASSQGQGDNYGYTF
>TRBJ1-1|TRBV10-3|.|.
TGTGCCACGGTCCCGAGGGAGATGAACACTGAAGCTTTCTTT
CATVPREMNTEAFF
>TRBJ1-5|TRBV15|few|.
TGTGCCACCAGCAGAGGCCCTTTAGGCAATCAGCCCCAGCATTTT
CATSRGPLGNQPQHF
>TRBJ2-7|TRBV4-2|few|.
TGTGCCAGCAGCCAAGAATTCGGCCAGGGTAAGCAGTACTTC
CASSQEFGQGKQYF
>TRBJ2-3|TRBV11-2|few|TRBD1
TGTGCCAGCAGCACCCGGGACAGGGGCGGAGATACGCAGTATTTT
CASSTRDRGGDTQYF
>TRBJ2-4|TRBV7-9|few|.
TGTGCCAGCAGCCCGAAGAGCATTCAGTACTTC
CASSPKSIQYF
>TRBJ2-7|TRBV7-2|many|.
TGTGCCAGCAGCTGGGACACTTCGGAGCAGTACTTC
CASSWDTSEQYF
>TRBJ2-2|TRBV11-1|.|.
TGTGCCAGCAGCTCTGGTCTGGGTGCGGGGAGCAACACCGGGGAGCTGTTTTTT
CASSSGLGAGSNTGELFF
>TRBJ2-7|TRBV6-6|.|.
TGTGCCAGCAGCTCCCGCCAGGGGAGAGGTCCCTACGAGCAGTACTTC
CASSSRQGRGPYEQYF
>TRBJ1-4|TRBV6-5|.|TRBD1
TGTGCCAGCAGCACAGGGGACGAAAAACTGTTTTTT
CASSTGDEKLFF
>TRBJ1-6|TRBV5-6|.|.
TGTGCCAGCAGCTCGGACAGCTTGCCCCTCCACTTT
CASSSDSLPLHF
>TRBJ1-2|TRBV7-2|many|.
TGTGCCAGCAGCTCGCCGACCGGGTATCGGAATGGCTACACCTTC
CASSSPTGYRNGYTF
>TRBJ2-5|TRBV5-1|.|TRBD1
TGCGCCAGCAGCCTTGACAGGGGAGGAGAGACCCAGTACTTC
CASSLDRGGETQYF
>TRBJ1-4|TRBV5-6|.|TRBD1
TGTGCCAGCAGCGGCAGGGGGGCTTTTGAAAAACTGTTTTTT
CASSGRGAFEKLFF
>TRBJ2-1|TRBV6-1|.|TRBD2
TGTGCCAGCAGAAGACTAGCGGACTCCAATGAGCAGTTCTTC
CASRRLADSNEQFF
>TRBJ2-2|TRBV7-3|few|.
TGTGCCAGCAGCTTGCGGGGCGCGGAATTCGGGGAGCTGTTTTTT
CASSLRGAEFGELFF
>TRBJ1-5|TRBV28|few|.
TGTGCCAGCAGGGGGGAGGGCAATCAGCCCCAGCATTTT
CASRGEGNQPQHF
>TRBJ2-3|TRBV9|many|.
TGTGCCAGCAGCGTCGGACAGACCACAGATACGCAGTATTTT
CASSVGQTTDTQYF
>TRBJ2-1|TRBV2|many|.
TGTGCCAGCATGCCGGCCGGAGGCAATGAGCAGTTCTTC
CASMPAGGNEQFF
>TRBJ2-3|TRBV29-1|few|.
TGCAGCGTTGTGGGGGGGCGAGGTGCAGATACGCAGTATTTT
CSVVGGRGADTQYF
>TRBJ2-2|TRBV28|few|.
TGTGCCAGCAGTCTGGGACACTCCAACACCGGGGAGCTGTTTTTT
CASSLGHSNTGELFF
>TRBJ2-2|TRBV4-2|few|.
TGTGCCAGCAGCCAACTACAGGGCAGCGGGGAGCTGTTTTTT
CASSQLQGSGELFF